One sample yielded the 17 T cell receptor beta chains listed below, sequenced in a study of T-cell reconstitution after alpha-beta-depleted transplantation in children. Unique molecular identifiers were incorporated into the prepared TCRbeta library. Each CDR3 protein gets one entry after TCRdb re-called the PCR reads with MiXCR. The repertoire has 700,000 to 950,000 distinct CDR3 sequences, about 15% of them found once; the top ten carry around 5.3%. The sample here was PBMCs, mostly from graft donor cells, taken 360 days after TCRalphabeta/CD19-depleted stem cell transplant. These receptors were taken from a male patient aged 10 to 17 who had a stem cell transplant for acute lymphoblastic leukemia, so the T cells may come from the graft donor.

The chain employs TRBV15 and TRBJ2-2; D is unclear. Germline assignment: CDR1 LNHNV and CDR2 YYDKDF (reference sequence). V shed 1 base and J shed 5 bases, with 5 bases lying between them. The CDR3 is made up of 13 amino acids. Here the CDR3 DNA reads TGTGCCACCAGCAGAGTTGCGACCGGGGAGCTGTTTTTT. Translation gives CATSRVATGELFF.

There are a few counts of this clonotype. This chain uses TRBV29-1 with TRBJ2-7, with D hard to call. Germline CDR1 is SQVTM and CDR2 is ANQGSEA. V lost 5 bases and J 2 bases, leaving 7 bases between the germline ends. CDR3 length: 11 amino acids. CDR3: CSVPGPYEQYF. The CDR3 region has the DNA TGCAGCGTTCCAGGACCCTACGAGCAGTACTTC.

This chain joins TRBV5-4 and TRBJ2-5; D is undetermined. The germline V gene encodes CDR1 SGHNT and CDR2 YYREEE (reference sequence). The ends were cut back, 3 bases at V and 5 bases at J, with 11 bases in the middle. This CDR3 is built from 13 residues. The CDR3 sequence is CASSSAGRETQYF. As DNA, the CDR3 is TGTGCCAGCAGCTCAGCCGGAAGGGAGACCCAGTACTTC.

This clonotype has only a few counts. The chain joins TRBV2 to TRBJ2-1; D is tentatively TRBD1 or TRBD2 (5 bases each). The germline V gene has CDR1 SNHLY and CDR2 FYNNEI. This CDR3 spans 15 amino acids. V dropped 0 bases and J dropped 11 bases, with 17 bases sitting between them. The CDR3 spells CASSEALARGRKQFF. The CDR3 nucleotides are TGTGCCAGCAGTGAAGCGCTAGCTAGGGGTCGTAAGCAGTTCTTC.

The genes are TRBV4-2 and TRBJ2-1; D gene unclear. Germline V gene lookup returns CDR1 LGHNA and CDR2 YNFKEQ. The V and J ends lost 1 base and 3 bases respectively, with 16 bases between them. The CDR3 contains 17 residues. The CDR3 spells CASSQGNQRSFYNEQFF. DNA of the CDR3: TGTGCCAGCAGCCAAGGAAACCAGCGCTCCTTCTACAATGAGCAGTTCTTC.

This chain joins TRBV5-1 and TRBJ1-1; no firm D call. CDR1 and CDR2 from the germline V gene are SGHRS and YFSETQ. V was clipped by 2 bases and J by 1 base, with 12 bases between them. The CDR3 loop spans 15 amino acids. The CDR3 is CASSFSGPSNTEAFF. CDR3 coding DNA: TGCGCCAGCAGCTTCAGCGGACCGTCGAACACTGAAGCTTTCTTT.

The DNA of the CDR3 is TGCGCCAGCAGCCAAGTCGGGACTAGCGGGAGAAACATTCAGTACTTC. Translating it yields CASSQVGTSGRNIQYF. The chain employs TRBV4-1 and TRBJ2-4; TRBD2 matches at 14 bases. Germline CDR1 reads MGHRA; CDR2 reads YSYEKL. The CDR3 is 16 residues long. V gave up 1 base and J gave up 6 bases; unmatched junction bases: 2.

This clonotype was observed a handful of times. This rearrangement joins TRBV28 to TRBJ1-4, with 8 bases fitting TRBD1. The germline CDR1 and CDR2 sequences are MDHEN and SYDVKM. This CDR3 has 17 amino acids. With V trimmed by 4 bases and J by 0 bases, 7 bases remained unmatched. The CDR3 here is CASSSSGQGATNEKLFF. CDR3 bases: TGTGCCAGCAGTTCATCCGGACAGGGCGCAACTAATGAAAAACTGTTTTTT.

The chain carries TRBV12-3 or TRBV12-4 and TRBJ2-3; D gene unclear. V was trimmed by 3 bases and J by 6 bases, leaving 10 bases between them. This CDR3 is built from 13 residues. The CDR3 coding sequence is TGTGCCAGCAGTTTTAACCTAAGGGATACGCAGTATTTT. Residues: CASSFNLRDTQYF.

This chain connects TRBV10-3 to TRBJ2-7; no firm D call. CDR3 length equals 14 residues. Trimming removed 0 bases at V and 1 base at J, with 7 bases between. Looked up from germline, CDR1 is ENHRY and CDR2 is SYGVKD. CDR3 sequence: CAISESSNSYEQYF. The CDR3 coding sequence is TGTGCCATCAGTGAGTCTTCGAATTCCTACGAGCAGTACTTC.

This clonotype was counted only a few times. This sequence joins TRBV5-1 and TRBJ2-1, with a tentative D call TRBD2 (6 bases). V dropped 7 bases and J dropped 4 bases, with 15 bases sitting between them. The germline gives CDR1 SGHRS, CDR2 YFSETQ. CDR3 length: 14 amino acids. CDR3 in amino acids: CASGRDSRYNEQFF. In nucleotides, the CDR3 is TGCGCCAGCGGGCGGGACTCACGGTACAATGAGCAGTTCTTC.

This clonotype occurred many times. The chain joins TRBV12-3 or TRBV12-4 to TRBJ1-4; tentatively, D is TRBD1 (5 bases). V was pared by 5 bases and J by 12 bases, with 10 bases between. The CDR3 contains 11 residues. The chain's CDR3 is CASSTGGELFF. The CDR3 nucleotides read TGTGCCAGCAGTACCGGGGGGGAACTGTTTTTT.

There are many counts of this clonotype. The V and J genes are TRBV20-1 and TRBJ2-1, with D tentatively TRBD1 (6 bases). Germline lookup yields CDR1 DFQATT and CDR2 SNEGSKA (reference sequence). Trimming took off 6 bases at V and 4 bases at J, with 19 bases between the two ends. CDR3 length: 15 amino acids. The CDR3 DNA reads TGCAGTGCCAGGGGCACAATGGGGGCGTACAATGAGCAGTTCTTC. Amino acids: CSARGTMGAYNEQFF.

V usage is TRBV20-1 and J usage is TRBJ2-7; D not certain. Trimming took 6 bases from V and 3 from J, leaving 15 bases between them. Germline assignment: CDR1 DFQATT and CDR2 SNEGSKA (reference sequence). The CDR3 sequence is 13 residues long. The CDR3: CSARSRFYYEQYF. The DNA of the CDR3 is TGCAGTGCAAGGTCTAGATTCTACTACGAGCAGTACTTC.

This clonotype was detected only a few times. The genes are TRBV12-3 or TRBV12-4 and TRBJ1-1, with a weak D call TRBD1 (5 bases). This CDR3 region has 13 residues. The V and J ends lost 5 bases and 5 bases respectively, with 12 bases between them. As DNA, the CDR3 is TGTGCCAGCAGTCATTCGAGGGGTACTGAAGCTTTCTTT. As protein: CASSHSRGTEAFF.

V is TRBV12-3 or TRBV12-4 and J is TRBJ1-3; 7 bases agree with TRBD1. The CDR3 runs 18 residues. V lost 1 base, J lost 0 bases, and 9 bases stayed unmatched. CDR3 residues: CASSLVWRGPSSGNTIYF. Here the CDR3 DNA reads TGTGCCAGCAGTTTAGTGTGGAGGGGGCCGAGCTCTGGAAACACCATATATTTT.

This clonotype has a handful of counts. V is TRBV25-1 and J is TRBJ2-7, with unresolved D. The germline V and J ends were trimmed by 3 bases and 2 bases, with 14 bases remaining between them. Germline loops: CDR1 MGHDK, CDR2 SYGVNS. This CDR3 comprises 15 residues. The CDR3 DNA is TGTGCCAGCAGTGAGAGCCGGGCGGTCCCCTACGAGCAGTACTTC. The encoded protein is CASSESRAVPYEQYF.